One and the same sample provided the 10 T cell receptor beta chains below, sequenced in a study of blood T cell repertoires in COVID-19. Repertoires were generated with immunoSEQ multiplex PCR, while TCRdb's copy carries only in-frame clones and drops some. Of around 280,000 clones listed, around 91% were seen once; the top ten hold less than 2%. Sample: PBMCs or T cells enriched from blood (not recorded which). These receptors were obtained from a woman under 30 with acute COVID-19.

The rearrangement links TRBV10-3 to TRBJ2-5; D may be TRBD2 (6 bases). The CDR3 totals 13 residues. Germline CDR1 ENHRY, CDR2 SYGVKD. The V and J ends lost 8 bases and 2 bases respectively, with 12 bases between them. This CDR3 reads CAIGGLIQETQYF. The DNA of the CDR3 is TGTGCCATCGGGGGACTGATACAAGAGACCCAGTACTTC.

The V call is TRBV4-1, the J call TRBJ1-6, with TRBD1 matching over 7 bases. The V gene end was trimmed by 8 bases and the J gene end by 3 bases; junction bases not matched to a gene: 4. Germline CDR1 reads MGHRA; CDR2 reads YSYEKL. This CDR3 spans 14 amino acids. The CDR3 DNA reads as TGCGCCAGCGGGGACAGCCACTATAATTCACCCCTCCACTTT. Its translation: CASGDSHYNSPLHF.

This CDR3 is CSASPSGRRRETQYF. The CDR3 DNA sequence: TGCAGTGCTAGTCCCTCCGGCAGGCGTCGGGAGACCCAGTACTTC. The gene calls are TRBV20-1 and TRBJ2-5, with D unclear. The CDR3 is made up of 15 amino acids. Trimming stripped 3 bases from V and 5 bases from J, with 19 bases between. The V gene's germline CDR1 is DFQATT and CDR2 SNEGSKA (reference sequence).

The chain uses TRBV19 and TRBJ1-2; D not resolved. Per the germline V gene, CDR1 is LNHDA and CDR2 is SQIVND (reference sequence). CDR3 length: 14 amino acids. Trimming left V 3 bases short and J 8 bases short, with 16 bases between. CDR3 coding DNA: TGTGCCAGTAGTATTAGGTCCCCCGGAGGGGGCTACACCTTC. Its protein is CASSIRSPGGGYTF.

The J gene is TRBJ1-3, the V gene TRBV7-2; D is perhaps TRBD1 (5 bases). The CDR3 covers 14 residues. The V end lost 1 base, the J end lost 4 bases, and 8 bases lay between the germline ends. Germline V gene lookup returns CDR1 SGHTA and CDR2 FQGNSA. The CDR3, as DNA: TGTGCCAGCAGCTTAGGTACAGGCGGAAACACCATATATTTT. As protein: CASSLGTGGNTIYF.

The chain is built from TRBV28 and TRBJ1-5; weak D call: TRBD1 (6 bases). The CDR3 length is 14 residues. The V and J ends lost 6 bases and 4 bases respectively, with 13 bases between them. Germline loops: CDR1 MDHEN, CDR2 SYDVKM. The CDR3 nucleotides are TGTGCCAGCAGCCTTACCCAGGGGAATCAGCCCCAGCATTTT. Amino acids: CASSLTQGNQPQHF.

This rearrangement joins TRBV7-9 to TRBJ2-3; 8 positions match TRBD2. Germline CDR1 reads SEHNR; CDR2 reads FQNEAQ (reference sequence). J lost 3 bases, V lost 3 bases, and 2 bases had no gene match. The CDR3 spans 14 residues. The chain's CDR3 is CASSFAGGTDTQYF. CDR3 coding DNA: TGTGCCAGCAGCTTCGCGGGAGGAACAGATACGCAGTATTTT.

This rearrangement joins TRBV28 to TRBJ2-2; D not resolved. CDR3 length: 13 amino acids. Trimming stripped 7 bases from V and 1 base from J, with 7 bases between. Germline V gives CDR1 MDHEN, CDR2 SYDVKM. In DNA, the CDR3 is TGTGCCAGCACTCGAGAGAACACCGGGGAGCTGTTTTTT. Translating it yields CASTRENTGELFF.

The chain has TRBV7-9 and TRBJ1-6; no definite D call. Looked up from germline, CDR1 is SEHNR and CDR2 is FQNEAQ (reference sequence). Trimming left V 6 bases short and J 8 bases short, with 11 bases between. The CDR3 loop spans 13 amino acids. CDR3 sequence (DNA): TGTGCCAGCAGTTTCCGAGATGATTCACCCCTCCACTTT. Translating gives CASSFRDDSPLHF.

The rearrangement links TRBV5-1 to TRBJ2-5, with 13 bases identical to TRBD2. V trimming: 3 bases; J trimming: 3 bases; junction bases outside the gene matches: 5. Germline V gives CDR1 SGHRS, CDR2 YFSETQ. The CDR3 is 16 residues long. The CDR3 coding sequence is TGCGCCAGCAGCTCGGGACTAGCGGGAAAAAAAGAGACCCAGTACTTC. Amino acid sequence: CASSSGLAGKKETQYF.